The sequence of this T cell receptor (beta chain) was determined in a study of T-cell reconstitution after alpha-beta-depleted transplantation in children. The sample holds one count of this clonotype. Its antigen remains unidentified. Preparing the TCRbeta library involved the use of unique molecular identifiers. TCRdb independently ran MiXCR on the PCR reads; one entry per CDR3 protein. The data contain 200,000 to 250,000 distinct CDR3 sequences, approximately 10% of them seen just once; the ten biggest clones take up approximately 28%. The study's findings and limits: Newly generated T cells supplied most T-cell counts and diversity one year post-transplant. The origin of high day-60 TCRbeta diversity in some patients lay in surviving recipient T cells and thymic progenitors. By about two months after transplant, alpha-beta T cells reportedly arose from several hundred graft clones that had expanded.

The sample consisted of PBMCs, taken before TCRalphabeta/CD19-depleted stem cell transplant. This TCR was sampled from a child in the first two years of life with acute myeloid leukemia, due to receive a stem cell transplant.

The DNA for the CDR3 is TGTGCCAGCAGTTCCGGGGGGGCAGGGGAAACTAATGAAAAACTGTTTTTT. Residues: CASSSGGAGETNEKLFF. The chain links TRBV28 to TRBJ1-4; tentative D call: TRBD1 (6 bases). The CDR3 loop spans 17 amino acids. Deletions cut 4 bases from V and 1 base from J, with 16 bases between. Germline-derived CDR1 and CDR2 are MDHEN and SYDVKM. The full variable domain, in which reference TRBV28 and TRBJ1-4 provide the parts outside the CDR3, is DVKVTQSSRYLVKRTGEKVFLECVQDMDHENMFWYRQDPGLGLRLIYFSYDVKMKEKGDIPEGYSVSREKKERFSLILESASTNQTSMYLCASSSGGAGETNEKLFFGSGTQLSVL.